The 27 T cell receptor beta chains in this list originate from one sample, sequenced in a study of response to subunit inactivated influenza vaccine. TCRdb reprocessed the RT-PCR reads via MiXCR and lists one record per CDR3 protein. The sample yields 750,000 to 850,000 distinct CDR3 sequences, about 18% seen once. Sequencing used PBMCs from blood, obtained approximately 5 days after vaccination. The receptor set was obtained from a man aged 50-60 years who received an inactivated influenza vaccine.

This clonotype was observed a few times. The rearrangement uses TRBV11-2 and TRBJ2-3, with D unresolved. The V gene lost 5 bases and the J gene lost 6 bases, with 12 bases spanning the gap. Germline V CDR1 and CDR2: SGHAT, FQNNGV. The CDR3 has 13 amino acids. CDR3 sequence: CASSHRSADTQYF. CDR3 bases: TGTGCCAGCAGCCATCGTTCGGCCGATACGCAGTATTTT.

This clonotype was seen a few times. The genes are TRBV20-1 and TRBJ2-3; D gene unclear. V was clipped by 6 bases and J by 7 bases, with 17 bases between them. The CDR3 has 13 amino acids. CDR1 is DFQATT and CDR2 is SNEGSKA in the germline V gene (reference sequence). In DNA form, the CDR3 reads TGCAGTGCCCCGTCAACACTATCGTATACGCAGTATTTT. It encodes CSAPSTLSYTQYF.

This clonotype showed up just a few times. This CDR3 is CSVEEGNGYTF. The CDR3 DNA reads TGCAGCGTCGAGGAGGGAAACGGCTACACCTTC. V usage is TRBV29-1 and J usage is TRBJ1-2; D ambiguous. The CDR3 runs to 11 residues. From germline, CDR1 is SQVTM and CDR2 ANQGSEA. Trimming removed 6 bases at V and 8 bases at J, with 13 bases between. The complete variable domain, with remaining parts taken from reference TRBV29-1 and TRBJ1-2, reads SAVISQKPSRDICQRGTSLTIQCQVDSQVTMMFWYRQQPGQSLTLIATANQGSEATYESGFVIDKFPISRPNLTFSTLTVSNMSPEDSSIYLCSVEEGNGYTFGSGTRLTVV.

The chain carries TRBV20-1 and TRBJ2-7, with 8 bases lining up with TRBD2. J gave up 3 bases and V 5 bases, and 9 bases lay outside the gene matches. The CDR3 consists of 14 residues. Germline CDR1 reads DFQATT; CDR2 reads SNEGSKA (reference sequence). The CDR3 DNA reads TGCAGTGCTGCAGCGGGACTAGGGATCTACGAGCAGTACTTC. Its translation: CSAAAGLGIYEQYF.

The V and J genes are TRBV9 and TRBJ2-3, with D hard to call. The CDR3 contains 14 residues. Germline CDR1 and CDR2: SGDLS and YYNGEE. V lost 0 bases to trimming and J lost 2 bases, with 7 bases between them. CDR3 amino acids: CASSVGGYTDTQYF. The CDR3 coding sequence is TGTGCCAGCAGCGTAGGGGGTTACACAGATACGCAGTATTTT.

The CDR3 region is CASSYLINEQYF. As DNA, the CDR3 is TGTGCCAGCAGTTACTTAATTAACGAGCAGTACTTC. V gene TRBV6-2 or TRBV6-3 combines with J gene TRBJ2-7; D ambiguous. Looked up from germline, CDR1 is MNHEY and CDR2 is SVGEGT. Trimming removed 1 base from V and 5 bases from J, with 6 bases in between. This CDR3 is built from 12 residues.

The rearrangement joins TRBV2 to TRBJ2-3; D uncertain. The germline CDR1 and CDR2 sequences are SNHLY and FYNNEI. V lost 6 bases, J lost 3 bases, and 10 bases lay in between. The CDR3 is made up of 13 amino acids. CDR3 in DNA: TGTGCCAGCAGCCGGGTTCGGACAGATACGCAGTATTTT. Translating it yields CASSRVRTDTQYF.

The chain employs TRBV12-3 or TRBV12-4 and TRBJ2-7; a possible D gene is TRBD1 (6 bases). Trimming cost V 3 bases and J 3 bases, with 15 bases left between them. The CDR3 covers 15 residues. CDR3 bases: TGTGCCAGCAGTTTCCTCCTGGACAGTTTCTACGAGCAGTACTTC. It specifies CASSFLLDSFYEQYF.

This clonotype came up a few times. The V gene is TRBV3-1, the J gene TRBJ2-1; D is tentatively TRBD1 or TRBD2 (5 bases each). The length of the CDR3 is 13 residues. V lost 7 bases and J lost 9, with 16 bases in between. The germline V gene encodes CDR1 LGHDT and CDR2 YNNKEL (reference sequence). The CDR3 spells CASNTIHGGEQFF. The CDR3, as DNA: TGTGCCAGCAACACAATACATGGGGGTGAGCAGTTCTTC.

V gene TRBV6-5 combines with J gene TRBJ2-3, with 8 bases aligning to TRBD2. J was trimmed by 4 bases and V by 2 bases; bases with no gene match: 17. CDR1 and CDR2 (germline): MNHEY, SVGAGI. The CDR3 is 19 residues long. CDR3 protein: CASSYLRGFGSGSADTQYF. In DNA, the CDR3 is TGTGCCAGCAGTTACCTTAGAGGCTTTGGGAGCGGGAGCGCAGATACGCAGTATTTT.

This clonotype has more than one count but fewer than ten. The chain recombines TRBV28 with TRBJ1-5; TRBD1 might be the D (5 bases). V lost 4 bases and J lost 6, with 19 bases in between. The CDR3 is 16 residues long. The V gene's germline CDR1 is MDHEN and CDR2 SYDVKM. CDR3 protein: CASSSSGQGSGQPQHF. Written as DNA, the CDR3 is TGTGCCAGCAGTTCCTCCGGGCAGGGCTCGGGTCAGCCCCAGCATTTT.

This chain connects TRBV7-2 to TRBJ2-1; D is unclear. Per germline, CDR1 SGHTA and CDR2 FQGNSA. The V and J ends lost 5 bases and 9 bases respectively, with 17 bases between them. This CDR3 region has 14 residues. The CDR3 nucleotides read TGTGCCAGCAGCCCGCCGCCGATAAACGTTGAGCAGTTCTTC. Its translation is CASSPPPINVEQFF.

The chain joins TRBV7-9 to TRBJ2-2, with D unresolved. The CDR3 loop spans 14 amino acids. Trimming stripped 7 bases from V and 8 bases from J, with 17 bases between. The germline V gene has CDR1 SEHNR and CDR2 FQNEAQ (reference sequence). The CDR3 DNA reads TGTGCCAGCACCCTAATCGTGGCAATAGGGGAGCTGTTTTTT. Translating it yields CASTLIVAIGELFF.

In its sample, this clonotype was seen a few times. The chain employs TRBV20-1 and TRBJ1-5; D perhaps matches TRBD1 (6 bases). The CDR3 covers 15 residues. The germline V and J ends were trimmed by 6 bases and 4 bases, with 19 bases remaining between them. Germline V lookup: CDR1 DFQATT, CDR2 SNEGSKA (reference sequence). CDR3 nucleotide sequence: TGCAGTGCAAACCCCACGGGACACTTTAATCAGCCCCAGCATTTT. It codes for CSANPTGHFNQPQHF.

The genes are TRBV28 and TRBJ2-7; 7 bases fit TRBD1. Per the germline V gene, CDR1 is MDHEN and CDR2 is SYDVKM. Trimming cost V 6 bases and J 5 bases; bases outside gene matches: 10. The CDR3 extends over 14 amino acids. CDR3 nucleotide sequence: TGTGCCAGCAGACAGACAGGGATGTTCCACGAGCAGTACTTC. Translating gives CASRQTGMFHEQYF. Full variable domain (outside the CDR3, taken from reference TRBV28 and TRBJ2-7): DVKVTQSSRYLVKRTGEKVFLECVQDMDHENMFWYRQDPGLGLRLIYFSYDVKMKEKGDIPEGYSVSREKKERFSLILESASTNQTSMYLCASRQTGMFHEQYFGPGTRLTVT.

The chain uses TRBV2 and TRBJ2-2, with D perhaps matching TRBD1 (5 bases). V shed 4 bases and J shed 4 bases, with 13 bases lying between them. The CDR3 covers 15 residues. Germline V gene lookup returns CDR1 SNHLY and CDR2 FYNNEI. This chain's CDR3 is CASSVKGLTTGELFF. CDR3 bases: TGTGCCAGCAGTGTGAAGGGGCTTACCACCGGGGAGCTGTTTTTT.

This chain links TRBV6-2 or TRBV6-3 with TRBJ2-5; 8 bases line up with TRBD1. Looked up from germline, CDR1 is MNHEY and CDR2 is SVGEGT. The V and J ends lost 4 bases and 2 bases, in that order; junction bases with no gene match: 6. The CDR3 consists of 15 residues. CDR3 nucleotides: TGTGCCAGCAGTTCTTGGACAGGGAGGCAAGAGACCCAGTACTTC. Translation gives CASSSWTGRQETQYF.

This rearrangement joins TRBV7-2 to TRBJ2-7; 7 positions agree with TRBD1. The CDR3 is made up of 15 amino acids. V was clipped by 3 bases and J by 6 bases; unmatched bases: 11. Germline V gene sequence: CDR1 SGHTA, CDR2 FQGNSA. CDR3 coding DNA: TGTGCCAGCAGCTTCCTCAGACAGGGAAAACGCGAGCAGTACTTC. Translating gives CASSFLRQGKREQYF.

In this sample, this clonotype turned up many times. This chain connects TRBV6-5 to TRBJ2-2; D gene ambiguous. Germline V CDR1 and CDR2: MNHEY, SVGAGI. CDR3 length: 12 amino acids. The V end lost 0 bases, the J end lost 6 bases, and 2 bases lay between the germline ends. CDR3 in DNA: TGTGCCAGCAGTTACTCAGCCGGGGAGCTGTTTTTT. It encodes CASSYSAGELFF.

This clonotype turned up a few times. This chain connects TRBV25-1 to TRBJ2-2, with D perhaps matching TRBD2 (5 bases). V shed 8 bases and J shed 4 bases, with 17 bases lying between them. Germline V gives CDR1 MGHDK, CDR2 SYGVNS. The CDR3 sequence is 15 residues long. The CDR3 is CASQLGVAGTGELFF. The CDR3 DNA follows: TGTGCCAGCCAGCTCGGGGTCGCGGGCACCGGGGAGCTGTTTTTT.

The rearrangement joins TRBV5-5 to TRBJ2-4, with 10 bases identical to TRBD1. Germline-derived CDR1 and CDR2 are SGHKS and YYEKEE (reference sequence). The CDR3 runs 13 residues. After removal of 6 bases from V and 6 bases from J, the junction contained 3 bases not matched to a gene. The CDR3 sequence is CASTWTGGNIQYF. DNA of the CDR3: TGTGCCAGCACGTGGACAGGGGGAAACATTCAGTACTTC.

The chain couples TRBV6-5 to TRBJ1-2; D gene uncertain. CDR3 length: 12 amino acids. Trimming shortened V by 11 bases and J by 0 bases, and 10 bases separated the two germline ends. Germline V gene sequence: CDR1 MNHEY, CDR2 SVGAGI. The CDR3 loop reads CAAGRANYGYTF. Here the CDR3 DNA reads TGTGCCGCCGGAAGGGCTAACTATGGCTACACCTTC.

The chain employs TRBV20-1 and TRBJ2-7; TRBD1 aligns across 8 bases. This CDR3 comprises 15 residues. Trimming cost V 1 base and J 3 bases; bases outside gene matches: 8. Germline V CDR1 and CDR2: DFQATT, SNEGSKA (reference sequence). The CDR3 region has the DNA TGCAGTGCTAGAGGCCCGGGACAGGACCACTACGAGCAGTACTTC. Residues: CSARGPGQDHYEQYF.

This clonotype was seen only a few times. This sequence joins TRBV4-2 and TRBJ2-7, with D perhaps assigned TRBD1 or TRBD2 (5 bases each). Germline V gene sequence: CDR1 LGHNA, CDR2 YNFKEQ. With 0 bases removed from V and 2 bases from J, the gap between germline ends came to 11 bases. The length of the CDR3 is 15 residues. The CDR3 region is CASSQDRGAAYEQYF. The CDR3 nucleotides read TGTGCCAGCAGCCAAGATCGAGGGGCCGCCTACGAGCAGTACTTC.

The chain joins TRBV18 to TRBJ2-1, with 7 nucleotides matching TRBD2. Germline lookup yields CDR1 KGHSH and CDR2 LQKENI. The length of the CDR3 is 16 residues. V shed 2 bases, J shed 2 bases, and the junction held 6 bases outside the gene matches. CDR3 region: CASSPSVAGAYNEQFF. The CDR3 DNA follows: TGTGCCAGCTCACCATCGGTTGCGGGGGCCTACAATGAGCAGTTCTTC.

For the CDR3, the DNA is TGCAGTGCTAGACTTGGCGGAGCTGCCGAGCAGTACTTC. This sequence encodes CSARLGGAAEQYF. The chain couples TRBV20-1 to TRBJ2-7; D gene uncertain. The CDR3 runs to 13 residues. With 2 bases removed from V and 6 bases from J, the gap between germline ends came to 14 bases. Germline V CDR1 and CDR2: DFQATT, SNEGSKA (reference sequence).

This clonotype was seen many times. The chain combines TRBV2 with TRBJ2-1; TRBD2 aligns across 8 bases. The V segment lost 8 bases and the J segment 0 bases; nucleotides outside the gene matches: 9. This CDR3 comprises 16 residues. Germline V gene lookup returns CDR1 SNHLY and CDR2 FYNNEI. CDR3 in amino acids: CASGNGRGSSYNEQFF. The DNA for the CDR3 is TGTGCCAGCGGGAACGGGAGGGGGAGCTCCTACAATGAGCAGTTCTTC.